A single T cell receptor (beta chain) is shown here with its context. A read error may produce the germline difference seen at one junction end. These data originate in a study of tumor-infiltrating lymphocytes in primary liver carcinoma. The germline V gene has CDR1 SGHVS and CDR2 FNYEAQ. This CDR3 is 11 amino acids long. From unsorted bulk tissue weighing about 18-30 mg, DNA and RNA were co-extracted. Constant-region priming of about 500 ng total RNA yielded TCR beta cDNA. Modified slightly, ARM-PCR produced TCR beta libraries over three nested multiplex PCR rounds. Rounds one and two of PCR, each of 10 cycles, were primed with TRBV1-TRBV30 forward primers and a C-beta reverse primer. Each CDR3 protein gets one entry after TCRdb re-called the multiplex PCR reads with MiXCR. The sample lists about 78,000 distinct CDR3 sequences, 71% occurring once.

Sequencing input: liver tumor tissue from sampling region 4. Described subset: tumor region T4, right-lateral pole. The chain joins TRBV7-6 to TRBJ2-3; unclear D gene. The source of this sequence is a woman aged 55-70 years with primary liver carcinoma and hepatitis B virus infection. CDR3 nucleotide sequence: TGTGCCAGCAGCTTACAAGATACGCGGTATTTT. It yields the protein CASSLQDTRYF.